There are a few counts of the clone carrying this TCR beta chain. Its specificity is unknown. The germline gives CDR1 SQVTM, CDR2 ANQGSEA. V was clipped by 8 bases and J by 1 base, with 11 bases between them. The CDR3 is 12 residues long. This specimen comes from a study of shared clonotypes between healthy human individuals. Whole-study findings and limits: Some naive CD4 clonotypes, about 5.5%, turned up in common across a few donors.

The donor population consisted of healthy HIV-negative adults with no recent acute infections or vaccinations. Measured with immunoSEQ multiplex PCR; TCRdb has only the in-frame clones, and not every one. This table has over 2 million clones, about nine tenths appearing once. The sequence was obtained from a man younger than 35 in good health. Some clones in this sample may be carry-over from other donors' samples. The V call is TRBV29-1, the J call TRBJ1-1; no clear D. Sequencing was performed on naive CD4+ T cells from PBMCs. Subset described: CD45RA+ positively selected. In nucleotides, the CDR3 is TGCAGCCACCGAAAGGCGAACACTGAAGCTTTCTTT. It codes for CSHRKANTEAFF. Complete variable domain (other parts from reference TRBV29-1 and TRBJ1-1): SAVISQKPSRDICQRGTSLTIQCQVDSQVTMMFWYRQQPGQSLTLIATANQGSEATYESGFVIDKFPISRPNLTFSTLTVSNMSPEDSSIYLCSHRKANTEAFFGQGTRLTVV.